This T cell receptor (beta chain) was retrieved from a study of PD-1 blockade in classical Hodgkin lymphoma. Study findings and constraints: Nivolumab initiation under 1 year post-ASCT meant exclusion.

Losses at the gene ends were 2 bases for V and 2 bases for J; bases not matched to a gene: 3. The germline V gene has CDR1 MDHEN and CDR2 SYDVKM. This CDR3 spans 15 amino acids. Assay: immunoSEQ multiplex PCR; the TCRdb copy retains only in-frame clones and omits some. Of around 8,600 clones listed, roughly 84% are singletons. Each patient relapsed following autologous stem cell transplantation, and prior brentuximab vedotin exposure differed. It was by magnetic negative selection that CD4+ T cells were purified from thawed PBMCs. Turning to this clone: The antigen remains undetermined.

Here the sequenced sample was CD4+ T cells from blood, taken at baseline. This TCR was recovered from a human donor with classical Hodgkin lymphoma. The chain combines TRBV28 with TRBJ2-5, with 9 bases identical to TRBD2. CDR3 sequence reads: CASSLPAGGQETQYF. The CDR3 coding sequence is TGTGCCAGCAGTTTACCCGCGGGAGGGCAAGAGACCCAGTACTTC.